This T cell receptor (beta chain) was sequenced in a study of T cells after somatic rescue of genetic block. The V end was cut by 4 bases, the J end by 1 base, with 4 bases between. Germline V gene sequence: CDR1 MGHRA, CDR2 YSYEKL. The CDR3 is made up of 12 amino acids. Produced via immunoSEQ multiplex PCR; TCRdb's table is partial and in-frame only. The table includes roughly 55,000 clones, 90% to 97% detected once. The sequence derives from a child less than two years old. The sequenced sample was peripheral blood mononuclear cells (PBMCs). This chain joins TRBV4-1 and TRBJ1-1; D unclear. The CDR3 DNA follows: TGCGCCAGCAGCCGACAGAACACTGAAGCTTTCTTT. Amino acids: CASSRQNTEAFF.